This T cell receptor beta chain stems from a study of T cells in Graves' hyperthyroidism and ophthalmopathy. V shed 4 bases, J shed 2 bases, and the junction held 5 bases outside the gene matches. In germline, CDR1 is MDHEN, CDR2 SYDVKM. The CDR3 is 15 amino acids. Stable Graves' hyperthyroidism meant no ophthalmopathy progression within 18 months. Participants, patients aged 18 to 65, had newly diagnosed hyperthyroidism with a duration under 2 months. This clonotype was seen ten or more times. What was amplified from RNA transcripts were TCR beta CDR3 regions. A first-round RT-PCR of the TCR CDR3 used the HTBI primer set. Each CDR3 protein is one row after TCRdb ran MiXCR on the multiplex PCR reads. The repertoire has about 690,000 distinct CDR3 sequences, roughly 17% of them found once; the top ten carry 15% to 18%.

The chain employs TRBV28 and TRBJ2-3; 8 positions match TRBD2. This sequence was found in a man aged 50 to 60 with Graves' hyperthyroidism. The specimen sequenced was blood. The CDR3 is CASSSSSGYTDTQYF. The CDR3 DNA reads TGTGCCAGCAGTTCCTCTAGCGGGTACACAGATACGCAGTATTTT. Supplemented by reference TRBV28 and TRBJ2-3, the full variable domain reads DVKVTQSSRYLVKRTGEKVFLECVQDMDHENMFWYRQDPGLGLRLIYFSYDVKMKEKGDIPEGYSVSREKKERFSLILESASTNQTSMYLCASSSSSGYTDTQYFGPGTRLTVL.